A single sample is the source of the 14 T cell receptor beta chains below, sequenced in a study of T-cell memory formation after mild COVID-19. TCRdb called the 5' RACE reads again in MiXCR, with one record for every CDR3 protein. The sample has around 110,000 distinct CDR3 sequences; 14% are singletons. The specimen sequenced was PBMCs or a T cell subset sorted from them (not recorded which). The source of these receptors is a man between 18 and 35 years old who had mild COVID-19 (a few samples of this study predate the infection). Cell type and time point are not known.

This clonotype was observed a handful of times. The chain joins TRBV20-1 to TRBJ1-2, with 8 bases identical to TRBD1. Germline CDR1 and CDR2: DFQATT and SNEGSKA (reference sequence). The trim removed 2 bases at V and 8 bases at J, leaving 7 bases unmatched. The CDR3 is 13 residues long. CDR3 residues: CSARMQGAQGYTF. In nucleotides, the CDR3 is TGCAGTGCTAGAATGCAGGGGGCGCAGGGCTACACCTTC.

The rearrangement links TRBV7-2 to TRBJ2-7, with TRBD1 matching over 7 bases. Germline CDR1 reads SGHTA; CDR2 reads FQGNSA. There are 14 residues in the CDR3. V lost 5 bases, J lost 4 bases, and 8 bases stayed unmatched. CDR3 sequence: CASSPSTGRYEQYF. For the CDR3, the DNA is TGTGCCAGCAGCCCCTCGACAGGGCGTTACGAGCAGTACTTC. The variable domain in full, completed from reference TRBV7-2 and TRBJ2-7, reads GAGVSQSPSNKVTEKGKDVELRCDPISGHTALYWYRQSLGQGLEFLIYFQGNSAPDKSGLPSDRFSAERTGGSVSTLTIQRTQQEDSAVYLCASSPSTGRYEQYFGPGTRLTVT.

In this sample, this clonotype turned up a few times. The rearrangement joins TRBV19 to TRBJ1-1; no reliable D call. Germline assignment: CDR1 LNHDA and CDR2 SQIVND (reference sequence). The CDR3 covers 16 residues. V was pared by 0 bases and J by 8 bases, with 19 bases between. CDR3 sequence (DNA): TGTGCCAGTAGTATAGAGGCAGGTCTTCAAAAGTCGGAAGCTTTCTTT. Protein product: CASSIEAGLQKSEAFF.

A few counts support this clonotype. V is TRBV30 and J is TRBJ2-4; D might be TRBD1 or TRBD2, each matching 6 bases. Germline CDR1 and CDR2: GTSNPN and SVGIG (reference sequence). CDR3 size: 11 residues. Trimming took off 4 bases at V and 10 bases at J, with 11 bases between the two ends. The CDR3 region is CAWIKGGIQYF. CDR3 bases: TGTGCCTGGATCAAGGGGGGTATTCAGTACTTC.

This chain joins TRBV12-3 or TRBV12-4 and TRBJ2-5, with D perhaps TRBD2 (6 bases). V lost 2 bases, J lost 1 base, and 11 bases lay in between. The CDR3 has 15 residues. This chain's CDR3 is CASSLRGLTQETQYF. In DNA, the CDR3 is TGTGCCAGCAGTTTAAGGGGACTGACCCAAGAGACCCAGTACTTC.

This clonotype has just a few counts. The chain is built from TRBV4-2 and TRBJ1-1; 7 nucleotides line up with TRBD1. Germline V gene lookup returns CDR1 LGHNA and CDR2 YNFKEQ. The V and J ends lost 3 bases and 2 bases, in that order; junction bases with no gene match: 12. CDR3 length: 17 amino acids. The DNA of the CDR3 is TGTGCCAGCAGCCACCGAACCCCCGACAGGGAAAACACTGAAGCTTTCTTT. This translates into CASSHRTPDRENTEAFF.

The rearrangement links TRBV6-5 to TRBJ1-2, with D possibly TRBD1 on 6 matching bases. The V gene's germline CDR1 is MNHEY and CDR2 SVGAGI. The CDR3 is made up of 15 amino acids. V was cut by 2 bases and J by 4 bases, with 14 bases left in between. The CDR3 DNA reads TGTGCCAGCAGTTACGCAGCCGGGGACACCTATGGCTACACCTTC. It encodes CASSYAAGDTYGYTF.

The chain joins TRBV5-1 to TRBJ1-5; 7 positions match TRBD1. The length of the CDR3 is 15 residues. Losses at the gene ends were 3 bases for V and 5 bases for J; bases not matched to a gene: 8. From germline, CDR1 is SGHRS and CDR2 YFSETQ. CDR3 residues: CASSWRLTGHQPQHF. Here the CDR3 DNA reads TGCGCCAGCAGCTGGAGGTTGACAGGGCATCAGCCCCAGCATTTT.

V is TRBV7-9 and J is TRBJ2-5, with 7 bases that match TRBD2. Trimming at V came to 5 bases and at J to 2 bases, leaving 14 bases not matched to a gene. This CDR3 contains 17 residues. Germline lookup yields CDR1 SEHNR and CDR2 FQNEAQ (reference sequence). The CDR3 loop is CASSPPAGPSHQETQYF. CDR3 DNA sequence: TGTGCCAGCAGCCCACCAGCGGGGCCGTCTCATCAAGAGACCCAGTACTTC.

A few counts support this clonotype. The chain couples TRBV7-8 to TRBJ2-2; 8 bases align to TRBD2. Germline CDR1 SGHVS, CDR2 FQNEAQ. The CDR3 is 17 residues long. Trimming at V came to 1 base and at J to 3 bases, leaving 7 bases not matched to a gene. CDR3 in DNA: TGTGCCAGCAGCTTAGGCGGGGGGAGAGTGGACACCGGGGAGCTGTTTTTT. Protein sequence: CASSLGGGRVDTGELFF.

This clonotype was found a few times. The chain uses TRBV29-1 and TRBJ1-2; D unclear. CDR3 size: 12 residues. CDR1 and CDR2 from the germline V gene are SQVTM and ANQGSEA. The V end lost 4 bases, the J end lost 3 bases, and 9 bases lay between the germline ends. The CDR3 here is CSVAISYYGYTF. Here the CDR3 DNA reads TGCAGCGTTGCTATAAGCTACTATGGCTACACCTTC.

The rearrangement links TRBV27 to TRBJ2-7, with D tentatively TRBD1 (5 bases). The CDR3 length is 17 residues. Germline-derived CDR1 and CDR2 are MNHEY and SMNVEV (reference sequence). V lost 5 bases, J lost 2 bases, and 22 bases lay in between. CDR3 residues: CASSHLAGQSKAYEQYF. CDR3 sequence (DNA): TGTGCCAGCAGTCATCTCGCTGGACAATCCAAGGCCTACGAGCAGTACTTC.

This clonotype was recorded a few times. The CDR3, as DNA: TGCGCCAGCAGCCGCCAGCCGTCTCAGGGGGCAGATACGCAGTATTTT. Its protein product is CASSRQPSQGADTQYF. J is TRBJ2-3 and V is TRBV4-3; 7 bases are shared with TRBD1. Germline-derived CDR1 and CDR2 are LGHNA and YSLEER. The CDR3 has 16 amino acids. V trimming: 4 bases; J trimming: 4 bases; junction bases outside the gene matches: 11.

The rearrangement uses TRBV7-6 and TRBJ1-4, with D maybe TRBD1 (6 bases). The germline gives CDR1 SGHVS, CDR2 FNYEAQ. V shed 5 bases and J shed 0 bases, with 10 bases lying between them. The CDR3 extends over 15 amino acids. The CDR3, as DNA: TGTGCCAGCAGCCCTCGGACAGCAACTAATGAAAAACTGTTTTTT. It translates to CASSPRTATNEKLFF.